The rows below give T cell receptor beta chains drawn from one sample of a study of shared clonotypes between healthy human individuals. Here immunoSEQ multiplex PCR was the method, and the copy in TCRdb shows in-frame clones only, minus some. The repertoire holds roughly 2.2 million clones, with approximately 93% as singletons. The sequencing sample was made of naive CD4+ T cells from PBMCs. Receptors originate from a man aged 18 to 29 in good health. Some clones in this sample may be carry-over from other donors' samples. Both conserved end residues are part of each CDR3. A D gene is named only where the DNA matches it firmly. Expanded clones are given a class, and other clones once, few, many or no size at all.

v_gene: TRBV6-5; d_gene: -; j_gene: TRBJ1-1; abundance: -; CDR3nt: TGTGCCAGCAGTTACTCGCCAGGAGGGGGGACTGAAGCTTTCTTT; CDR3aa: CASSYSPGGGTEAFF
v_gene: TRBV11-3; d_gene: -; j_gene: TRBJ2-5; abundance: -; CDR3nt: TGTGCCAGCAGCTTTACTAGTTTGCAGACCCAGTACTTC; CDR3aa: CASSFTSLQTQYF
v_gene: TRBV6-1; d_gene: TRBD1; j_gene: TRBJ1-2; abundance: -; CDR3nt: TGTGCCGGCAGTGGACAGGTGAGGGGTGGCAACTATGGCTACACCTTC; CDR3aa: CAGSGQVRGGNYGYTF
v_gene: TRBV5-6; d_gene: -; j_gene: TRBJ1-1; abundance: few; CDR3nt: TGTGCCAGCAGCTTGAGGGAATTGAATCGAGGTTTCTTT; CDR3aa: CASSLRELNRGFF
v_gene: TRBV5-1; d_gene: -; j_gene: TRBJ2-1; abundance: -; CDR3nt: TGCGCCAGCAGTTTGAGGGAAACCTACAATGAGCAGTTCTTC; CDR3aa: CASSLRETYNEQFF
v_gene: TRBV5-4; d_gene: TRBD1; j_gene: TRBJ1-2; abundance: -; CDR3nt: TGTGCCAGCAGCCCCTTCTTTGGACAGGGGATAGGTGCCTATGGCTACACCTTC; CDR3aa: CASSPFFGQGIGAYGYTF
v_gene: TRBV19; d_gene: TRBD2; j_gene: TRBJ2-1; abundance: -; CDR3nt: TGTGCCAGTAGTTGGTTGAAGCGGGAGCGTCACAATGAGCAGTTCTTC; CDR3aa: CASSWLKRERHNEQFF
v_gene: TRBV11-2; d_gene: TRBD1; j_gene: TRBJ1-2; abundance: -; CDR3nt: TGTGCCAGCAGCTTTGATACAGGGGGTAATGGCTACACCTTC; CDR3aa: CASSFDTGGNGYTF
v_gene: TRBV5-4; d_gene: -; j_gene: TRBJ1-3; abundance: -; CDR3nt: TGTGCCAGCAGCTTGGAGAGGGGCTCTGGAAACACCATATATTTT; CDR3aa: CASSLERGSGNTIYF
v_gene: TRBV7-8; d_gene: -; j_gene: TRBJ2-7; abundance: -; CDR3nt: TGTGCCAGCAGCTTAGTGGGACATCTTTACGAGCAGTACTTC; CDR3aa: CASSLVGHLYEQYF
v_gene: TRBV19; d_gene: -; j_gene: TRBJ1-2; abundance: -; CDR3nt: TGTGCCAGTAGTATGACACCTCTTCGAGGCTACACCTTC; CDR3aa: CASSMTPLRGYTF
v_gene: TRBV7-2; d_gene: -; j_gene: TRBJ1-3; abundance: -; CDR3nt: TGTGCCAGCAGTTCATCGACAGCGCGAAACACCATATATTTT; CDR3aa: CASSSSTARNTIYF
v_gene: TRBV7-9; d_gene: -; j_gene: TRBJ1-3; abundance: -; CDR3nt: TGTGCCAGCAGCTCCTCCTGGGACACCATATATTTT; CDR3aa: CASSSSWDTIYF
v_gene: TRBV15; d_gene: -; j_gene: TRBJ1-3; abundance: -; CDR3nt: TGTGCCACCAGCAGAGATCGCAGGATGGCAGGGAGCTCTGGAAACACCATATATTTT; CDR3aa: CATSRDRRMAGSSGNTIYF
v_gene: TRBV5-4; d_gene: -; j_gene: TRBJ2-7; abundance: -; CDR3nt: TGTGCCAGCAGCTTGGTTTCGGGTAGCAACGAGCAGTACTTC; CDR3aa: CASSLVSGSNEQYF
v_gene: TRBV7-9; d_gene: -; j_gene: TRBJ1-2; abundance: -; CDR3nt: TGTGCCAGCAGCTTAGCGGGGTCGGGCGCCTATGGCTACACCTTC; CDR3aa: CASSLAGSGAYGYTF
v_gene: TRBV28; d_gene: -; j_gene: TRBJ1-2; abundance: few; CDR3nt: TGTGCCAGCAGGGTTGAAGCTGGCTACACCTTC; CDR3aa: CASRVEAGYTF
v_gene: TRBV30; d_gene: -; j_gene: TRBJ1-2; abundance: -; CDR3nt: TGTGCCTGGAATGATCCGGGACGGAGTAGTTTTGGCTACACCTTC; CDR3aa: CAWNDPGRSSFGYTF
v_gene: TRBV6-1; d_gene: -; j_gene: TRBJ2-7; abundance: once; CDR3nt: TGTGCCAGCATCCCCAGCCTTTTATCCTACGAGCAGTACTTC; CDR3aa: CASIPSLLSYEQYF
v_gene: TRBV29-1; d_gene: -; j_gene: TRBJ2-5; abundance: -; CDR3nt: TGCAGCCCACCCCCGGGGGCGCCGCCTCCGACGCAAGAGACCCAGTACTTC; CDR3aa: CSPPPGAPPPTQETQYF
v_gene: TRBV28; d_gene: -; j_gene: TRBJ2-7; abundance: -; CDR3nt: TGTGCCAGCCGGGACTCTCGAAGCTCCTACGAGCAGTACTTC; CDR3aa: CASRDSRSSYEQYF
v_gene: TRBV5-1; d_gene: -; j_gene: TRBJ2-5; abundance: -; CDR3nt: TGCGCCAGCAGCTTAGAGGGTACAGATGGGACCCAGTACTTC; CDR3aa: CASSLEGTDGTQYF
v_gene: TRBV5-1; d_gene: TRBD2; j_gene: TRBJ2-2; abundance: few; CDR3nt: TGCGCCAGCAGCTTAGCGGGATATAACACCGGGGAGCTGTTTTTT; CDR3aa: CASSLAGYNTGELFF
v_gene: TRBV7-9; d_gene: -; j_gene: TRBJ2-1; abundance: -; CDR3nt: TGTGCCAGCAGCCCCCGGGTCTACAATGAGCAGTTCTTC; CDR3aa: CASSPRVYNEQFF
v_gene: TRBV30; d_gene: TRBD1; j_gene: TRBJ1-4; abundance: once; CDR3nt: TGTGCCTGGAGTTCGGGACAGGGCGAAAAACTGTTTTTT; CDR3aa: CAWSSGQGEKLFF
v_gene: TRBV15; d_gene: -; j_gene: TRBJ2-1; abundance: -; CDR3nt: TGTGCCACTTGCCGGGACTTACTCTACAATGAGCAGTTCTTC; CDR3aa: CATCRDLLYNEQFF
v_gene: TRBV4-2; d_gene: -; j_gene: TRBJ1-4; abundance: -; CDR3nt: TGTGCCAGCAGCCAATCAGACAGACCCAATGAAAAACTGTTTTTT; CDR3aa: CASSQSDRPNEKLFF
v_gene: TRBV28; d_gene: TRBD1; j_gene: TRBJ2-2; abundance: -; CDR3nt: TGTGCCAGCAGGCATCGGGACAGGGGAGTTGGGGAGCTGTTTTTT; CDR3aa: CASRHRDRGVGELFF
v_gene: TRBV5-4; d_gene: TRBD2; j_gene: TRBJ2-1; abundance: -; CDR3nt: TGTGCCAGCAGCTTTCGGACTAGCGGGAGTTTTGATGAGCAGTTCTTC; CDR3aa: CASSFRTSGSFDEQFF
v_gene: TRBV6-1; d_gene: -; j_gene: TRBJ1-1; abundance: -; CDR3nt: TGTGCCAGCAGGAAAGGGAGGAGGATGAACACTGAAGCTTTCTTT; CDR3aa: CASRKGRRMNTEAFF
v_gene: TRBV7-2; d_gene: TRBD1; j_gene: TRBJ1-2; abundance: -; CDR3nt: TGTGCCAGCAGCTTGCTAACAGGGGGCAGAGAGGGAGGCTACACCTTC; CDR3aa: CASSLLTGGREGGYTF
v_gene: TRBV7-3; d_gene: -; j_gene: TRBJ1-5; abundance: -; CDR3nt: TGTGCCAGCAGTACACAGGGAGGTCAGCCCCAGCATTTT; CDR3aa: CASSTQGGQPQHF
v_gene: TRBV5-1; d_gene: -; j_gene: TRBJ1-1; abundance: -; CDR3nt: TGCGCCAGCAGCTTGGTTGGGATCAGGGATACTGAAGCTTTCTTT; CDR3aa: CASSLVGIRDTEAFF
v_gene: TRBV18; d_gene: TRBD2; j_gene: TRBJ2-1; abundance: -; CDR3nt: TGTGCCAGCTCACCACAGCGGGGTCCCTACAATGAGCAGTTCTTC; CDR3aa: CASSPQRGPYNEQFF
v_gene: TRBV6-1; d_gene: -; j_gene: TRBJ2-5; abundance: -; CDR3nt: TGTGCCAGCCAACGTAGGATACAGCTGGAGACCCAGTACTTC; CDR3aa: CASQRRIQLETQYF
v_gene: TRBV5-6; d_gene: -; j_gene: TRBJ2-4; abundance: once; CDR3nt: TGTGCCAGCAGCTTGGGTATACCCAGGATATCGGCCAAAAACATTCAGTACTTC; CDR3aa: CASSLGIPRISAKNIQYF
v_gene: TRBV28; d_gene: TRBD1; j_gene: TRBJ2-7; abundance: -; CDR3nt: TGTGCCAGCAGTTTATTGCCGGGACAGGGCCCCTACGAGCAGTACTTC; CDR3aa: CASSLLPGQGPYEQYF
v_gene: TRBV6-6; d_gene: -; j_gene: TRBJ2-7; abundance: -; CDR3nt: TGTGCCAGCAGCCACCCGGGGCAGGTGGTATACGAGCAGTACTTC; CDR3aa: CASSHPGQVVYEQYF
v_gene: TRBV10-1; d_gene: -; j_gene: TRBJ1-1; abundance: -; CDR3nt: TGCGCCACCAGAAGGCGGCAGGGTAAGAACACTGAAGCTTTCTTT; CDR3aa: CATRRRQGKNTEAFF
v_gene: TRBV15; d_gene: TRBD2; j_gene: TRBJ2-3; abundance: -; CDR3nt: TGTGCCACCAGCAGAGATTTCGGGACTAGCGCTACAGATACGCAGTATTTT; CDR3aa: CATSRDFGTSATDTQYF
v_gene: TRBV28; d_gene: -; j_gene: TRBJ2-7; abundance: -; CDR3nt: TGTGCCAGCAGTGGATTCTGGGACGGAGGCGAGCAGTACTTC; CDR3aa: CASSGFWDGGEQYF
v_gene: TRBV5-5; d_gene: -; j_gene: TRBJ1-2; abundance: -; CDR3nt: TGTGCCAGCAGGCACCCCGGGACAAGCCTCTATGGCTACACCTTC; CDR3aa: CASRHPGTSLYGYTF
v_gene: TRBV5-1; d_gene: TRBD1; j_gene: TRBJ2-5; abundance: -; CDR3nt: TGCGCCAGCAGCTCCCTACAGGGGGGCTCCGAGACCCAGTACTTC; CDR3aa: CASSSLQGGSETQYF
v_gene: TRBV2; d_gene: -; j_gene: TRBJ1-5; abundance: -; CDR3nt: TGTGCCAGCAGCGTCACTTCGGGAAATCAGCCCCAGCATTTT; CDR3aa: CASSVTSGNQPQHF
v_gene: TRBV5-1; d_gene: TRBD2; j_gene: TRBJ2-2; abundance: once; CDR3nt: TGCGCCAGCATACCCGGGACTAGCGGGAGTGGCGGGGAGCTGTTTTTT; CDR3aa: CASIPGTSGSGGELFF
v_gene: TRBV7-2; d_gene: -; j_gene: TRBJ2-3; abundance: -; CDR3nt: TGTGCCAGCAGCAAACAAGTCTCAGATACGCAGTATTTT; CDR3aa: CASSKQVSDTQYF
v_gene: TRBV5-6; d_gene: -; j_gene: TRBJ1-4; abundance: once; CDR3nt: TGTGCCAGCAGCTACCTTGGATCAGCTAATGAAAAACTGTTTTTT; CDR3aa: CASSYLGSANEKLFF
v_gene: TRBV11-3; d_gene: -; j_gene: TRBJ2-7; abundance: -; CDR3nt: TGTGCCAGCAGCTTCCCTGGGTCGGTCGAGCAGTACTTC; CDR3aa: CASSFPGSVEQYF
v_gene: TRBV4-1; d_gene: TRBD1; j_gene: TRBJ1-2; abundance: -; CDR3nt: TGCGCCAGCAGCCAAGAGCCATCGTGGGACAGCCTATATGGCTACACCTTC; CDR3aa: CASSQEPSWDSLYGYTF
v_gene: TRBV5-8; d_gene: TRBD1; j_gene: TRBJ1-1; abundance: -; CDR3nt: TGTGCCAGCAACAGACAGGGGGCGCGGGGTGAAGCTTTCTTT; CDR3aa: CASNRQGARGEAFF
v_gene: TRBV4-3; d_gene: -; j_gene: TRBJ1-6; abundance: once; CDR3nt: TGCGCCAGCAGCCAAGAAACGCGGCCAGGGAACTCACCCCTCCACTTT; CDR3aa: CASSQETRPGNSPLHF
v_gene: TRBV9; d_gene: TRBD1; j_gene: TRBJ2-7; abundance: -; CDR3nt: TGTGCCAGCAGCGTAGCTACCGGACAGGGAAGGGAGCAGTACTTC; CDR3aa: CASSVATGQGREQYF
v_gene: TRBV1; d_gene: -; j_gene: TRBJ1-6; abundance: -; CDR3nt: TGCACCAGCAGCCATTACCGGACGGGGACGACTTCACCCCTCCACTTT; CDR3aa: CTSSHYRTGTTSPLHF
v_gene: TRBV9; d_gene: -; j_gene: TRBJ2-3; abundance: -; CDR3nt: TGTGCCAGCAGCGTAGCCCCAGGGGGCACAGATACGCAGTATTTT; CDR3aa: CASSVAPGGTDTQYF
v_gene: TRBV29-1; d_gene: TRBD2; j_gene: TRBJ2-3; abundance: -; CDR3nt: TGCAGCGTTGCCTTCTCGGGAGGGTATACATTCGGAGATACGCAGTATTTT; CDR3aa: CSVAFSGGYTFGDTQYF